This TCR beta chain originates from a study of blood T cell repertoires in COVID-19. The V gene's germline CDR1 is MNHEY and CDR2 SMNVEV (reference sequence). The V and J ends lost 5 bases and 2 bases respectively, with 16 bases between them. This CDR3 is built from 16 residues. TCRdb's copy holds only in-frame clones and misses some; the assay was immunoSEQ multiplex PCR. The sample consists of about 49,000 clones, 86% of them appearing once. This clone was seen only once. Sequenced material: peripheral blood. The gene calls are TRBV27 and TRBJ1-5; possible D gene TRBD1, 5 bases. This TCR was sampled from a man aged 40-49 years with active COVID-19. This CDR3 reads CASSPGQNPGNQPQHF. CDR3 DNA sequence: TGTGCCAGCAGTCCTGGACAAAACCCCGGCAATCAGCCCCAGCATTTT.